This T cell receptor beta chain appears in the sequencing data of a study of CD8 T cells in ankylosing spondylitis (dated by TCRdb to the late 2010s). The study in broad terms: The study profiled T cell receptor beta repertoires in healthy donors and ankylosing spondylitis patients to find disease-linked TCR variants. The whole study cohort included 108 healthy donors and roughly 24 ankylosing spondylitis patients. Peripheral blood samples were taken, and synovial fluid was additionally collected from ankylosing spondylitis patients.

Results and caveats for the whole study, not just this receptor: Blood from ankylosing spondylitis patients appeared to be characterized by a TCR beta motif made up of several highly homologous amino acid variants. Some motif variants were previously reported in synovial fluid and blood of reactive arthritis patients, suggesting common disease-initiation mechanisms. The disease-linked clones were reported as significantly enriched in matched synovial fluid samples from ankylosing spondylitis patients. The disease-linked clones showed a CD8+ phenotype and occurred at relatively low frequencies in peripheral blood.

A remark on this clonotype: Its antigen is not yet known. There are no base qualities to consult, and no much larger clone falls within one base.

CDR1 and CDR2 are drawn from the germline V gene: SGHDT, YYEEEE. V is shortened by 4 bases, J by 9 bases, and the region joining them spans 14 bases. Inclusive of the bounding cysteine and phenylalanine, the CDR3 is 13 residues long. The retained sequence is limited to the CDR3, 39 bases, with the frame set at the first base. The instrument was an Illumina HiSeq 2500. Quantitative 5'-RACE with molecular barcodes was the method used to prepare the TCR beta libraries. In the authors' own workflow: Disease-linked TCR variants were identified with a new computational method built on a probabilistic model of VDJ rearrangement. TCRdb redid the processing of the public reads, applying fastp at Q25 and MiXCR, and retained in-frame beta chains. Duplicate CDR3 protein sequences are folded into a single record with the most common DNA and genes. The V and J calls follow TCRdb's processing rather than the paper's. Present in this sample are a few hundred thousand distinct CDR3 sequences, roughly 13% of which were seen just once. Jointly, the top ten make up 6.8% of the sample.

This TCR was sampled from a male donor with ankylosing spondylitis. Sequencing input: blood, either unsorted or a sorted T cell fraction (not recorded which). The chain employs TRBV5-6 and TRBJ2-1; no D segment can be confidently identified. The DNA reads TGTGCCAGCAGCCCCCCGGTGATACCTGAGCAGTTCTTC. Its protein is CASSPPVIPEQFF.